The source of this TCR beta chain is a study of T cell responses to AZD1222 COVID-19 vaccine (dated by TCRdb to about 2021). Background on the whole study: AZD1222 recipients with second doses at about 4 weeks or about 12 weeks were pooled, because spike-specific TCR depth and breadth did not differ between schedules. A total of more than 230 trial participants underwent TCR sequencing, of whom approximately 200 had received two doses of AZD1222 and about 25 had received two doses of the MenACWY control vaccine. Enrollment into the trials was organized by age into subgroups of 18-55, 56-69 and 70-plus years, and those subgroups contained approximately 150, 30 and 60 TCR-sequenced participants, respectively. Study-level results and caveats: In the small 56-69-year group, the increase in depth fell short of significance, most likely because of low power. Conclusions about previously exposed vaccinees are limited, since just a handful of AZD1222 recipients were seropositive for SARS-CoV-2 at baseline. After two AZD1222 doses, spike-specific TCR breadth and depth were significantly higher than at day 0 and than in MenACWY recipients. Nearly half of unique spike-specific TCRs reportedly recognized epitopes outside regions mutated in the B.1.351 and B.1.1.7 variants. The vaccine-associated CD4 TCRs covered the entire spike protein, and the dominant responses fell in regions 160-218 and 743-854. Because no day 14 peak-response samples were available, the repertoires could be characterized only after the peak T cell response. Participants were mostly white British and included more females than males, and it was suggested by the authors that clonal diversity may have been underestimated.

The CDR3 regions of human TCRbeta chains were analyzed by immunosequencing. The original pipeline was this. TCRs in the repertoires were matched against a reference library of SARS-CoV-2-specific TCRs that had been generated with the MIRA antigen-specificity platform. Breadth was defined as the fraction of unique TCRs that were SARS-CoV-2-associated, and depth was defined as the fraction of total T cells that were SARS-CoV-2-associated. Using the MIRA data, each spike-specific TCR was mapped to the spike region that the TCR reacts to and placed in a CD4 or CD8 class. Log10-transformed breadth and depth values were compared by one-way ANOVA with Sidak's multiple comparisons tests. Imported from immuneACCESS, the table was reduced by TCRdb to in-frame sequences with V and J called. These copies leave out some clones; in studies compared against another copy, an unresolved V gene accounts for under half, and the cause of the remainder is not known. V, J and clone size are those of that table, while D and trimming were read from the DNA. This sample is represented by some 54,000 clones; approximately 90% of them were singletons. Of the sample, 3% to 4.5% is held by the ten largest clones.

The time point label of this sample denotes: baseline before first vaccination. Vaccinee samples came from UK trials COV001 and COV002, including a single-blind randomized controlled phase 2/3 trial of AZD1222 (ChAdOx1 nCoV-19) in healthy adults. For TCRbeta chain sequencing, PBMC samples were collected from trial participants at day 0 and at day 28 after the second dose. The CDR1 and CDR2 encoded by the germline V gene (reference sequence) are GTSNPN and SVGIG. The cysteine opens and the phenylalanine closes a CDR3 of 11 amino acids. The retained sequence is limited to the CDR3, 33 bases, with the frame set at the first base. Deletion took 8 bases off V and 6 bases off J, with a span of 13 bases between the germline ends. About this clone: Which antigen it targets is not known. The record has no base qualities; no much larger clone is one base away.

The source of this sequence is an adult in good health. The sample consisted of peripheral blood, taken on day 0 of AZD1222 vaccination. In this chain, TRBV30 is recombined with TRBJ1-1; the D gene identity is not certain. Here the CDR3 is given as CAASRSPEAFF. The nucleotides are TGTGCCGCCAGTCGGAGCCCTGAAGCTTTCTTT.